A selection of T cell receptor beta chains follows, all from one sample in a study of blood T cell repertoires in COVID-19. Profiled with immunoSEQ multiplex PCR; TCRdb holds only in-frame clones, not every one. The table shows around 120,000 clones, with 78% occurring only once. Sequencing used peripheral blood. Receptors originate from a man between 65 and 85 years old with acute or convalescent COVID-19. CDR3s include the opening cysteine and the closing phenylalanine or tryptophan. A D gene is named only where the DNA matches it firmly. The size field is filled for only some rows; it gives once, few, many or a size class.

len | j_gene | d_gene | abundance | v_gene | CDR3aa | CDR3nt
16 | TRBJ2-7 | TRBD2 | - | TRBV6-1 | CASSEGLAGSSYEQYF | TGTGCCAGCAGTGAGGGACTAGCGGGGAGCTCCTACGAGCAGTACTTC
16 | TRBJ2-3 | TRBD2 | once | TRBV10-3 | CAISKGTSGGSDTQYF | TGTGCCATCAGCAAAGGGACTAGCGGGGGATCAGATACGCAGTATTTT
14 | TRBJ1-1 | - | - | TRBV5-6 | CASSLVGGNTEAFF | TGTGCCAGCAGCTTGGTCGGCGGGAACACTGAAGCTTTCTTT
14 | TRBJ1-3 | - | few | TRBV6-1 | CASSEGAGMFSIYF | TGTGCCAGCAGTGAAGGGGCAGGGATGTTCTCCATATATTTT
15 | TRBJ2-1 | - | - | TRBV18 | CASSPNEGVYNEQFF | TGTGCCAGCTCACCAAACGAGGGGGTCTACAATGAGCAGTTCTTC
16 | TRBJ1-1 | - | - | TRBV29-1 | CSVVLFGSGLFTEAFF | TGCAGCGTTGTCTTATTCGGTAGTGGTTTATTTACTGAAGCTTTCTTT
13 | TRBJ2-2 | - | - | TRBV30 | CAWSVKGTGELFF | TGTGCCTGGAGTGTCAAGGGGACCGGGGAGCTGTTTTTT
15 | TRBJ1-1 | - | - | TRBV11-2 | CASSLTPDRNTEAFF | TGTGCCAGCAGCTTAACACCAGACAGGAACACTGAAGCTTTCTTT
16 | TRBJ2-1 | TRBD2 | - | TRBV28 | CASSLMGLVSHNEQFF | TGTGCCAGCAGTTTAATGGGACTAGTAAGCCATAATGAGCAGTTCTTC
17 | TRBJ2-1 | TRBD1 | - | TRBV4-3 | CASSQDPRDSSYNEQFF | TGCGCCAGCAGCCAAGATCCCAGGGACAGCTCCTACAATGAGCAGTTCTTC
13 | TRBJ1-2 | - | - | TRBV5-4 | CASSLVQNYGYTF | TGTGCCAGCAGCTTGGTACAGAACTATGGCTACACCTTC
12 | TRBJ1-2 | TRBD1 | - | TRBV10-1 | CASEGTADGYTF | TGCGCCAGCGAAGGGACAGCGGATGGCTACACCTTC
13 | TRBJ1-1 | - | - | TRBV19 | CASRGQVGRGAFF | TGTGCCAGTAGAGGTCAGGTCGGGAGGGGAGCTTTCTTT
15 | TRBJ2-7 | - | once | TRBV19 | CASSIPSTGRYEQYF | TGTGCCAGTAGTATCCCCTCAACAGGGCGGTACGAGCAGTACTTC
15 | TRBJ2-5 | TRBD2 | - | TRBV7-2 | CASSYWTSWQETQYF | TGTGCCAGCAGCTACTGGACTAGCTGGCAAGAGACCCAGTACTTC
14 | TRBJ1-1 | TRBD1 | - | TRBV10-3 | CAISENRGDTEAFF | TGTGCCATCAGTGAGAACAGGGGGGACACTGAAGCTTTCTTT
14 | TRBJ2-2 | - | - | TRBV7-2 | CASSLVGTAGELFF | TGTGCCAGCAGCTTAGTGGGGACTGCCGGGGAGCTGTTTTTT
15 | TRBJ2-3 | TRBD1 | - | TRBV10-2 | CASNALGQGAVQQYF | TGCGCCAGCAATGCTCTGGGACAGGGGGCTGTACAGCAGTATTTT
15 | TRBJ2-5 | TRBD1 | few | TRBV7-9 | CASSPDRGRQETQYF | TGTGCCAGCAGCCCGGACAGGGGGCGTCAAGAGACCCAGTACTTC
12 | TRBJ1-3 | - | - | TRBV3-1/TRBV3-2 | CASSPGSNTIYF | TGTGCCAGCAGCCCAGGAAGCAACACCATATATTTT
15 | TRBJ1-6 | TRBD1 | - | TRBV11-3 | CASSSIPGQNSPLHF | TGTGCCAGCAGCTCCATTCCGGGACAGAATTCACCCCTCCACTTT
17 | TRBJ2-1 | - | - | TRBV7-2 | CASSLDIGGSAYNEQFF | TGTGCCAGCAGCTTAGATATAGGGGGATCGGCTTACAATGAGCAGTTCTTC
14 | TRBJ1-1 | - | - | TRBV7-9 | CASSPHQGSTEAFF | TGTGCCAGCAGCCCTCACCAGGGGAGCACTGAAGCTTTCTTT
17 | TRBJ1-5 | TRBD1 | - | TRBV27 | CANRPGQGRRSNQPQHF | TGTGCCAATCGACCGGGACAGGGGAGACGAAGCAATCAGCCCCAGCATTTT
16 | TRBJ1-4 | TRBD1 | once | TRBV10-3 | CAISESHRGPNEKLFF | TGTGCCATCAGTGAGTCCCACAGGGGGCCTAATGAAAAACTGTTTTTT
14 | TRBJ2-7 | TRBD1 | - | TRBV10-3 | CAISERRQGFEQYF | TGTGCCATCAGTGAGAGGCGACAGGGGTTCGAGCAGTACTTC
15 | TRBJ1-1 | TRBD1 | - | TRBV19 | CASSVHRGVNTEAFF | TGTGCCAGTAGTGTACACAGGGGGGTGAACACTGAAGCTTTCTTT
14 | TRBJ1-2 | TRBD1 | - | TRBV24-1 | CATSDRDRGRGYTF | TGTGCCACCAGTGACCGGGACAGGGGGCGAGGCTACACCTTC
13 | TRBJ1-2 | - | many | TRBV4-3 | CASSQEGRYGYTF | TGCGCCAGCAGCCAAGAGGGGCGGTATGGCTACACCTTC
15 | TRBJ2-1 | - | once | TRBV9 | CASSVAYFDSLEQFF | TGTGCCAGCAGCGTAGCTTATTTTGACAGCCTGGAGCAGTTCTTC
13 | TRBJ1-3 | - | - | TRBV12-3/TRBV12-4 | CASTYQGGNTIYF | TGTGCCAGCACATATCAGGGGGGAAACACCATATATTTT
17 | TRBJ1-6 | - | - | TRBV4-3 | CASSQASPSSYNSPLHF | TGCGCCAGCAGCCAAGCGTCACCGAGCTCCTATAATTCACCCCTCCACTTT
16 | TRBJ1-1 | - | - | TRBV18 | CASSPLWGGGDTEAFF | TGTGCCAGCTCACCACTCTGGGGGGGAGGAGACACTGAAGCTTTCTTT
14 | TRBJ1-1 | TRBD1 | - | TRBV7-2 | CASSWTGTATEAFF | TGTGCCAGCAGTTGGACAGGGACGGCCACTGAAGCTTTCTTT
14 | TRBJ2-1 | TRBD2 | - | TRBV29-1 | CSVPLAGAHNEQFF | TGCAGCGTTCCACTAGCGGGGGCCCACAATGAGCAGTTCTTC
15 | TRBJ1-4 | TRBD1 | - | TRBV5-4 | CASSPWTGGGEKLFF | TGTGCCAGCAGCCCCTGGACAGGGGGCGGCGAAAAACTGTTTTTT
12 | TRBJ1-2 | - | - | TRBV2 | CASSRDSFGYTF | TGTGCCAGCAGCCGCGACAGCTTTGGCTACACCTTC
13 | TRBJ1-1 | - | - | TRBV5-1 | CASSLDRHTEAFF | TGCGCCAGCAGCTTGGACAGACACACTGAAGCTTTCTTT
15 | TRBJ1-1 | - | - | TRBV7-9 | CASSLVGGSATEAFF | TGTGCCAGCAGCTTAGTTGGAGGGAGTGCAACTGAAGCTTTCTTT
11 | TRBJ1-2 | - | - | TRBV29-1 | CSVDRGIGYTF | TGCAGCGTTGACAGGGGTATTGGCTACACCTTC
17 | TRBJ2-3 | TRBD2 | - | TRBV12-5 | CASGLAITGGPTDTQYF | TGTGCTAGTGGTTTGGCCATAACGGGGGGACCCACAGATACGCAGTATTTT
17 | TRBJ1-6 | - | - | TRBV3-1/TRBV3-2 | CASSQGEGRALDSPLHF | TGTGCCAGCAGCCAAGGGGAGGGGCGGGCGTTAGATTCACCCCTCCACTTT
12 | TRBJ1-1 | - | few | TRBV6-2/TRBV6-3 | CASSRQDSGAFF | TGTGCCAGCAGTCGACAGGATTCCGGGGCTTTCTTT
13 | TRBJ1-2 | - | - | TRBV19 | CASKMGGPYGYTF | TGTGCCAGTAAAATGGGGGGGCCCTATGGCTACACCTTC
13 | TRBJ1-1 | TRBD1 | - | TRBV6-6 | CASTGQGDSEAFF | TGTGCCAGCACCGGACAGGGAGATTCTGAAGCTTTCTTT
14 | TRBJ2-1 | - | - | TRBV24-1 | CATSDGGLIGEQFF | TGTGCCACCAGTGATGGGGGACTCATCGGTGAGCAGTTCTTC
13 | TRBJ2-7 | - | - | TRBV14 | CASSQDLGGEQYF | TGTGCCAGCAGCCAAGATTTGGGGGGCGAGCAGTACTTC
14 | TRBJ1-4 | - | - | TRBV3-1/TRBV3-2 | CASSPGGVWEKLFF | TGTGCCAGCAGCCCAGGAGGGGTCTGGGAAAAACTGTTTTTT
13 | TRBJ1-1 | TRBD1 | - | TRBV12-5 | CASGWETGFPTFF | TGTGCTAGTGGTTGGGAGACAGGGTTTCCGACTTTCTTT
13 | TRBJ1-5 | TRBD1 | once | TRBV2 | CASRGQSNQPQHF | TGTGCCAGCAGGGGACAGTCCAATCAGCCCCAGCATTTT
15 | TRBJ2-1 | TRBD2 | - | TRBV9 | CASSVVSGGPSEQFF | TGTGCCAGCAGCGTAGTATCGGGGGGGCCTAGTGAGCAGTTCTTC
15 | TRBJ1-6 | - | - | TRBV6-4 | CASSDTGTGNSPLHF | TGTGCCAGCAGTGACACGGGGACTGGTAATTCACCCCTCCACTTT
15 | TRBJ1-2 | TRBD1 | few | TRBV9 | CASSARWQGADGYTF | TGTGCCAGCAGCGCGAGGTGGCAGGGGGCGGATGGCTACACCTTC
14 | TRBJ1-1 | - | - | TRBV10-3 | CAISESVARAEAFF | TGTGCCATCAGTGAGTCGGTCGCCCGGGCTGAAGCTTTCTTT
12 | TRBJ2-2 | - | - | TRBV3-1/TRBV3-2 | CASSELTGELFF | TGTGCCAGCTCGGAGCTCACCGGGGAGCTGTTTTTT
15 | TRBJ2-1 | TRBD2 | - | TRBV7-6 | CASSLVGGGAGEQFF | TGTGCCAGCAGCTTAGTAGGCGGGGGGGCCGGTGAGCAGTTCTTC
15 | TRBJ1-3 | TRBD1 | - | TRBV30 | CAWGSGTGGGNTIYF | TGTGCCTGGGGATCCGGGACAGGGGGCGGAAACACCATATATTTT
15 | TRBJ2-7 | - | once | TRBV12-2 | CASRPFSGQGCEQYF | TGTGCAAGTCGCCCCTTCTCGGGACAGGGTTGCGAGCAGTACTTC
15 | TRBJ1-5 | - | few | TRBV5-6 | CASSKHSFSNQPQHF | TGTGCCAGCAGTAAGCACAGCTTTAGCAATCAGCCCCAGCATTTT
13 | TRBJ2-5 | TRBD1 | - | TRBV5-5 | CASSLEGQGSQYF | TGTGCCAGCAGCTTGGAGGGACAGGGCTCCCAGTACTTC